Described below is a single T cell receptor beta chain sequence and its context. Its antigen is undetermined. The CDR3 is 13 residues long. Germline assignment: CDR1 SNHLY and CDR2 FYNNEI. Trimming shortened V by 4 bases and J by 5 bases, and 9 bases separated the two germline ends. These data come from a study of shared clonotypes between healthy human individuals. General study findings and limits: Limited genetic and exposure-history diversity came from having few donors.

Measured with immunoSEQ multiplex PCR; TCRdb has only the in-frame clones, and not every one. The sample carries approximately 500,000 clones, 90% to 96% recorded once. J is TRBJ1-5 and V is TRBV2; the D is unclear. The sample consisted of naive CD4+ T cells sorted from blood. Specified subset: CD45RA+ positively selected. This clonotype was obtained from a woman aged 25 to 39 in good health. The CDR3 spells CASSGLRDQPQHF. CDR3 nucleotide sequence: TGTGCCAGCAGTGGACTAAGGGATCAGCCCCAGCATTTT.